This T cell receptor beta chain derives from a study of blood T cell repertoires in COVID-19. Study context: The United States, Italy and Spain supplied acute and convalescent COVID-19 samples.

Across about 22 US areas, participants ranged in age from roughly 18 to 95 years. In assigning cohorts, the study relied on participant-reported clinical history. Germline CDR1 MNHEY, CDR2 SVGAGI. This CDR3 is built from 16 residues. Trimming pared 2 bases from V and 6 bases from J, leaving 19 bases between. Repertoires were generated with immunoSEQ multiplex PCR, while TCRdb's copy carries only in-frame clones and drops some. The repertoire consists of some 150,000 clones, with 83% occurring once and the leading ten covering around 4.8%. The sequencing input was PBMCs or T cells enriched from blood (not recorded which). The rearrangement joins TRBV6-5 to TRBJ1-1, with TRBD1 as a possible D gene (6 bases). This sequence was found in a woman aged 45-65 years who had recovered from COVID-19. This chain's CDR3 is CASSYVAGVRVAEAFF. The CDR3 bases are TGTGCCAGCAGTTACGTGGCAGGGGTAAGAGTGGCTGAAGCTTTCTTT.